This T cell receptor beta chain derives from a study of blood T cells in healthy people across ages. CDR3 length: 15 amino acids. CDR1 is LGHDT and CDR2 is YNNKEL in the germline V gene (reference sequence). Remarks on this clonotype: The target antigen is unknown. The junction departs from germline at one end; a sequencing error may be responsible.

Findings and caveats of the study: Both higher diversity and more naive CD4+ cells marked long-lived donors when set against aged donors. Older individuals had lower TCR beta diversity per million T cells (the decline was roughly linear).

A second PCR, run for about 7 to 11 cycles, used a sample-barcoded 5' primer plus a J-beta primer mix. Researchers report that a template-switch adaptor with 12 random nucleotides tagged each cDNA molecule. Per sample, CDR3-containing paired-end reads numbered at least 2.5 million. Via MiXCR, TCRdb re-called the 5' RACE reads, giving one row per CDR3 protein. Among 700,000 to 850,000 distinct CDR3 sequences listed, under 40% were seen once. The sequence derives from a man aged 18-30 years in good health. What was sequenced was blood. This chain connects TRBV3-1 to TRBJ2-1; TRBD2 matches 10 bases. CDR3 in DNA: TGTGCCAGTAGCCAAGTGGCTAGCGGGGGATGCGCGCAGTTCTTC. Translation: CASSQVASGGCAQFF.